This TCR beta chain originates from a study of T cells in Graves' hyperthyroidism and ophthalmopathy. Overall study results and limits: Among thyroid clonotypes expanded above 0.001, most also appeared in blood.

Patients having uncontrolled infection, another autoimmune disease, pregnancy or lactation were not included. Each diagnosis drew on symptoms, thyroxine, TRAb, thyroid ultrasound and orbital computed tomography findings. PBMCs were obtained from about 9 ml fresh peripheral blood. This clonotype came up many times. The antigen is unknown. What was amplified from RNA transcripts were TCR beta CDR3 regions. The HTBI primer set served for first-round RT-PCR of the TCR CDR3. TCRdb reprocessed the multiplex PCR reads via MiXCR and lists one record per CDR3 protein. The sample yields 450,000 to 600,000 distinct CDR3 sequences, around 20% seen once. Germline V gene data show CDR1 as LGHDT and CDR2 as YNNKEL (reference sequence). This CDR3 is built from 15 residues. V trimming: 3 bases; J trimming: 2 bases; junction bases outside the gene matches: 4.

The chain combines TRBV3-1 with TRBJ1-2; TRBD1 matches at 9 bases. The sequenced sample consisted of blood. This TCR derives from a man in his forties with Graves' ophthalmopathy. CDR3 sequence: CASSQAGTGNYGYTF. The CDR3 region has the DNA TGTGCCAGCAGCCAGGCCGGGACAGGGAACTATGGCTACACCTTC.